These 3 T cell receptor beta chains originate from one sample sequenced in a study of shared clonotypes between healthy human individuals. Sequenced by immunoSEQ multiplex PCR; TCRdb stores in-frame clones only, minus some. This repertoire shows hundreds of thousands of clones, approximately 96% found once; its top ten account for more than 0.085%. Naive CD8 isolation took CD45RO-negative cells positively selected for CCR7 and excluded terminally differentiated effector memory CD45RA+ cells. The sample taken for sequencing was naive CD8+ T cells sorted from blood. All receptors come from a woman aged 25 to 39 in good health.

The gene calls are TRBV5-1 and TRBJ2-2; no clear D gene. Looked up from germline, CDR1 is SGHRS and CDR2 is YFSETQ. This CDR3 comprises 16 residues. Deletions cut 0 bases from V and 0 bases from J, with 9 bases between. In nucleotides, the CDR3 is TGCGCCAGCAGCTTGGGAGGTTTCACGAACACCGGGGAGCTGTTTTTT. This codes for CASSLGGFTNTGELFF.

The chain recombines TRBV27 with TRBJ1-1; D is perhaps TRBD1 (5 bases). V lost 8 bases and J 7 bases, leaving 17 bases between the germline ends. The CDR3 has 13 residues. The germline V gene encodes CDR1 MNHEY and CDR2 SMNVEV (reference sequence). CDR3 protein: CASAGRSGDEAFF. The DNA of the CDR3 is TGTGCCAGCGCCGGACGGTCGGGGGATGAAGCTTTCTTT.

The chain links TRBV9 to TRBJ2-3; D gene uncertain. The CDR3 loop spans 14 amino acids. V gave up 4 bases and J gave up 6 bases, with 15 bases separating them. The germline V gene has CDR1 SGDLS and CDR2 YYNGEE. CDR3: CASSLWTVGDTQYF. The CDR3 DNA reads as TGTGCCAGCAGCTTATGGACGGTCGGGGATACGCAGTATTTT.